Only one count was recorded for the clone carrying this TCR beta chain. Its target is unknown. The data stem from a study of T cell responses to AZD1222 COVID-19 vaccine. About the study: Second-dose intervals of approximately 4 or approximately 12 weeks were pooled.

General study results and limits: Donors were mostly white British, more females; clonal diversity possibly underestimated. Epitopes outside B.1.351 and B.1.1.7 mutated regions reportedly drew nearly half of spike TCRs. Among those given AZD1222, only five to seven were seropositive at baseline.

The CDR3 sequence is 17 residues long. CDR1 is MNHEY and CDR2 is SMNVEV in the germline V gene (reference sequence). V dropped 3 bases and J dropped 4 bases, with 22 bases sitting between them. Profiled with immunoSEQ multiplex PCR; TCRdb holds only in-frame clones, not every one. Found here are roughly 130,000 clones, approximately 94% of them singletons; the top ten hold under 7.5%. Sequenced here: peripheral blood, sampled on day 0 of AZD1222 vaccination. This sequence joins TRBV27 and TRBJ2-7; no definite D call. The receptor was isolated from an adult in good health. Here the CDR3 reads CASSFVQHPIYPYEQYF. CDR3 nucleotide sequence: TGTGCCAGCAGTTTCGTGCAGCACCCAATTTACCCTTACGAGCAGTACTTC.